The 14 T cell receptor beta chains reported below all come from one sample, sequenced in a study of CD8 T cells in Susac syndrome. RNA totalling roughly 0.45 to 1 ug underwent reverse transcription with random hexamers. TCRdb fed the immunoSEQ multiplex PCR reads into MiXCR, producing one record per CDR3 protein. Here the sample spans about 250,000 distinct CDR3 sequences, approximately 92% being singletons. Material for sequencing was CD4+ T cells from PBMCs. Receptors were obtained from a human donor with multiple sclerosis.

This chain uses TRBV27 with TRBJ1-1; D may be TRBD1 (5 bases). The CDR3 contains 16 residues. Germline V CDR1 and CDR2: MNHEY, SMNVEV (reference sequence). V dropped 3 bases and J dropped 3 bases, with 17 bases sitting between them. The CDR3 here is CASSFVRGGGHTEAFF. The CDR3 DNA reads TGTGCCAGCAGTTTCGTTCGGGGCGGAGGACACACTGAAGCTTTCTTT.

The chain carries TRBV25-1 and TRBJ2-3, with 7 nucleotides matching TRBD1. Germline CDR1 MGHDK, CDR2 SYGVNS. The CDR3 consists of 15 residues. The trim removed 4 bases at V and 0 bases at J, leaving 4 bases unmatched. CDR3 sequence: CASSVGQSSTDTQYF. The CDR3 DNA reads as TGTGCCAGCAGTGTGGGACAGTCTAGCACAGATACGCAGTATTTT.

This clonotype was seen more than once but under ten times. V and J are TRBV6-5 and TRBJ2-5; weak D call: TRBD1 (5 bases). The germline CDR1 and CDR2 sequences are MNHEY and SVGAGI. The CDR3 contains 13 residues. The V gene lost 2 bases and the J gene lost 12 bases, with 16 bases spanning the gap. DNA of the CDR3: TGTGCCAGCAGTTACGACAGCCAAGTTAATGAGTACTTC. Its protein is CASSYDSQVNEYF.

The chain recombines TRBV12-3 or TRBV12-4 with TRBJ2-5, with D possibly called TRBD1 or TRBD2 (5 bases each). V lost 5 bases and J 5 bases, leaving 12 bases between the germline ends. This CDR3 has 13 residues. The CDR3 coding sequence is TGTGCCAGCAGTCCCGGGGCATGGGAGACCCAGTACTTC. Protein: CASSPGAWETQYF.

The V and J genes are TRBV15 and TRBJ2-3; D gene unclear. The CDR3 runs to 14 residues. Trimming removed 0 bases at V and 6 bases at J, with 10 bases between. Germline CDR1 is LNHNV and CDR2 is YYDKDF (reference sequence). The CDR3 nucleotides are TGTGCCACCAGCAGAGATCTCATGGCGGATACGCAGTATTTT. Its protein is CATSRDLMADTQYF.

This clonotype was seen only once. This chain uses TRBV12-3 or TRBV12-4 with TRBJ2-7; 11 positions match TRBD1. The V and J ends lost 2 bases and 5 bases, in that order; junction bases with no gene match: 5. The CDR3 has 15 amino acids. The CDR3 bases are TGTGCCAGCAGTTTAAGGACAGGGGGCTTCGACGAGCAGTACTTC. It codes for CASSLRTGGFDEQYF.

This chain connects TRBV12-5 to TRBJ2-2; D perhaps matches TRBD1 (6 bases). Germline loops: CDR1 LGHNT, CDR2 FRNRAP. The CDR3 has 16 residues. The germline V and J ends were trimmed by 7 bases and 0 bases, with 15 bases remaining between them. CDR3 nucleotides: TGTGCTAGTGCCCGCCTACAGGGTCCGAACACCGGGGAGCTGTTTTTT. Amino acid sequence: CASARLQGPNTGELFF.

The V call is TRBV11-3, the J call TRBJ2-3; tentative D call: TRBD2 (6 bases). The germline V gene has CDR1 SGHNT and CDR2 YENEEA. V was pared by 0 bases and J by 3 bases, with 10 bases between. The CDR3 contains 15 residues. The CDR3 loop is CASSLEGSGTDTQYF. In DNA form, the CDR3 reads TGTGCCAGCAGCTTAGAGGGCAGCGGGACAGATACGCAGTATTTT.

CDR3 nucleotides: TGTGCCACCAGTGATTCGACGGACACCCCACAAGAGACCCAGTACTTC. This encodes CATSDSTDTPQETQYF. The chain joins TRBV24-1 to TRBJ2-5, with a possible D match to TRBD1 (5 bases). The CDR3 covers 16 residues. Trimming removed 2 bases at V and 2 bases at J, with 14 bases between. Per the germline V gene, CDR1 is KGHDR and CDR2 is SFDVKD.

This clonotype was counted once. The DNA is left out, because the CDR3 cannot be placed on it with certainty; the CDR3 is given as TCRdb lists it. CDR3 in amino acids: CASTIPQVSLYNEQFF. The chain has TRBV6-4 and TRBJ2-1; the D call TRBD1 from the table was never checked on the DNA. CDR1 is MRHNA, CDR2 SNTAGT, per germline. The CDR3 comprises 16 residues, both ends counted.

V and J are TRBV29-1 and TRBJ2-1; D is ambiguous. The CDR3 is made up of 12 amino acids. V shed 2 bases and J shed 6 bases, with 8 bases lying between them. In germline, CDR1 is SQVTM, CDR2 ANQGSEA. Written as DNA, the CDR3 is TGCAGCGTTGAATCCAGCCTCAATGAGCAGTTCTTC. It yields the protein CSVESSLNEQFF.

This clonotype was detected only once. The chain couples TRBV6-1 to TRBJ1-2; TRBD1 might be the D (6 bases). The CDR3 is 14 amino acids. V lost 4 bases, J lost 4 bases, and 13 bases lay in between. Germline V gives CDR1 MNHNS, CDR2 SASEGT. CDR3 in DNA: TGTGCCAGCAGTGGACTACAGGGAACCTATGGCTACACCTTC. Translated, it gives CASSGLQGTYGYTF.

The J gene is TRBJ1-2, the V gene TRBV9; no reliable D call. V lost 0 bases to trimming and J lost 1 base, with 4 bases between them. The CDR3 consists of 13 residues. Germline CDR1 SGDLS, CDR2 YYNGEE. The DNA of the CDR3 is TGTGCCAGCAGCGTAGTAAATAACTATGGCTACACCTTC. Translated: CASSVVNNYGYTF. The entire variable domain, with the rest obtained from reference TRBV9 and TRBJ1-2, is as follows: DSGVTQTPKHLITATGQRVTLRCSPRSGDLSVYWYQQSLDQGLQFLIQYYNGEERAKGNILERFSAQQFPDLHSELNLSSLELGDSALYFCASSVVNNYGYTFGSGTRLTVV.

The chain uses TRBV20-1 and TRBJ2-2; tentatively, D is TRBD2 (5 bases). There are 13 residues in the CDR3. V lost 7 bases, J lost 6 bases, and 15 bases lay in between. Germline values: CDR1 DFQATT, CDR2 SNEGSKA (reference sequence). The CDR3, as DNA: TGCAGTGTCCCCGGCCGCGGGTCCGGGGAGCTGTTTTTT. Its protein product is CSVPGRGSGELFF.